Sequencing of this TCR beta chain was carried out in a study of cytomegalovirus exposure and HLA in healthy donors. Study outcomes and limitations: Among TCR beta chains of equal frequency, HLA-associated ones were more clonally expanded in a later analysis.

The CDR3 totals 14 residues. Germline V gene sequence: CDR1 SNHLY, CDR2 FYNNEI. The V segment lost 7 bases and the J segment 0 bases; nucleotides outside the gene matches: 5. The PCR was carried out with 60 Vbeta primers and 13 Jbeta primers. TCRdb keeps only in-frame clones here, not all; method: immunoSEQ multiplex PCR. This repertoire shows more than 140,000 clones, over 60% found once; its top ten account for 2.5% to 3.5%. About this clone: Its specificity is not known.

The sequencing input was PBMCs. The TCR originated in a woman in her twenties or thirties in good health and CMV-seropositive. The chain recombines TRBV2 with TRBJ1-1; TRBD1 matches at 7 bases. CDR3 nucleotide sequence: TGTGCCAGCATAGACAGGGTAATGAACACTGAAGCTTTCTTT. Translating it yields CASIDRVMNTEAFF.